This T cell receptor beta chain derives from a study of blood T cell repertoires in COVID-19. Repertoires were generated with immunoSEQ multiplex PCR, while TCRdb's copy carries only in-frame clones and drops some. Of 50,000 to 65,000 clones listed, roughly 86% are singletons. V dropped 3 bases and J dropped 3; count of bases not matched to a gene: 13. This CDR3 is built from 18 residues. Germline V gene sequence: CDR1 SEHNR, CDR2 FQNEAQ (reference sequence). The sequencing input was peripheral blood. This clonotype was obtained from a man in his forties or fifties with active COVID-19. The chain couples TRBV7-9 to TRBJ2-3; 9 bases map to TRBD1. The CDR3: CASSLGTGTSFWTDTQYF. The CDR3 DNA is TGTGCCAGCAGCTTGGGGACAGGGACCTCTTTTTGGACAGATACGCAGTATTTT.